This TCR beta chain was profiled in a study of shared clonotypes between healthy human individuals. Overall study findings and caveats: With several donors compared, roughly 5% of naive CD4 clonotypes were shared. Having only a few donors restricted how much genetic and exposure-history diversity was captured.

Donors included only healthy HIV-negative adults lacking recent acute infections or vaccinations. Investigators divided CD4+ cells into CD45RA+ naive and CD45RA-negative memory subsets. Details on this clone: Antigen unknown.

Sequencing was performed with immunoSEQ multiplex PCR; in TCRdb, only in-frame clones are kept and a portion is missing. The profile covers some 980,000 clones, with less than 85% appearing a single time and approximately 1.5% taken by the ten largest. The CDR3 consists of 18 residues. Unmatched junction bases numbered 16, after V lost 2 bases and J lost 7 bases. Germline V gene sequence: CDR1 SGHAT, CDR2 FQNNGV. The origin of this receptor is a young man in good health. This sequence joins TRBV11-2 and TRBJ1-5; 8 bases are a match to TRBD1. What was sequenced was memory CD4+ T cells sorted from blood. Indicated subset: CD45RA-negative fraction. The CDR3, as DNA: TGTGCCAGCAGCTTAACGCTCTATCGACAGGGGTCATCCCAGCCCCAGCATTTT. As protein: CASSLTLYRQGSSQPQHF.